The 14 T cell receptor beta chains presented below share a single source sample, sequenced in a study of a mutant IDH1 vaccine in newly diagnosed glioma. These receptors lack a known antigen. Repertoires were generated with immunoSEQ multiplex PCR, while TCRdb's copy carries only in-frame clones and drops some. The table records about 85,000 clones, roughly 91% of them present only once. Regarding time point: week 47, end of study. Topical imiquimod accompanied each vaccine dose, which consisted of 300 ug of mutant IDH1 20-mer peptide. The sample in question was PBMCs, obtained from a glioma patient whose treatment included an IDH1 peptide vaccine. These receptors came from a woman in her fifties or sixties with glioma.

Here the CDR3 DNA reads TGTGCCAGCAGCATAGGGGCTGGAGAGCAGTACTTC. This translates into CASSIGAGEQYF. The V call is TRBV9, the J call TRBJ2-7; weak D call: TRBD1 (5 bases). Trimming took off 4 bases at V and 7 bases at J, with 12 bases between the two ends. Germline CDR1 and CDR2: SGDLS and YYNGEE. The CDR3 extends over 12 amino acids.

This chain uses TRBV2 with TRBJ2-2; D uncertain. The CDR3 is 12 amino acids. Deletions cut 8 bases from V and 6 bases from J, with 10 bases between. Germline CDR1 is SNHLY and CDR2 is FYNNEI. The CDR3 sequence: CASGKLPGELFF. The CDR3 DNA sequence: TGTGCCAGCGGAAAACTACCCGGGGAGCTGTTTTTT.

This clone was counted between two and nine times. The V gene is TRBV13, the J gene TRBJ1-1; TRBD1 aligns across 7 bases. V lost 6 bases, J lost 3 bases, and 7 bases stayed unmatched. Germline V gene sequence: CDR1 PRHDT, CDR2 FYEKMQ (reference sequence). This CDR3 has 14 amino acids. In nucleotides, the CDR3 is TGTGCCAGCAGACTAGGGGGCCGGGACACTGAAGCTTTCTTT. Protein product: CASRLGGRDTEAFF.

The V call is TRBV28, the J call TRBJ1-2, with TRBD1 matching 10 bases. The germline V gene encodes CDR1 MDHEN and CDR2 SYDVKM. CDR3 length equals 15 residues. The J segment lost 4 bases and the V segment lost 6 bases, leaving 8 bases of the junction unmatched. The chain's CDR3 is CASRTPGQGTYGYTF. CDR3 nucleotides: TGTGCCAGCAGGACCCCGGGACAGGGGACCTATGGCTACACCTTC.

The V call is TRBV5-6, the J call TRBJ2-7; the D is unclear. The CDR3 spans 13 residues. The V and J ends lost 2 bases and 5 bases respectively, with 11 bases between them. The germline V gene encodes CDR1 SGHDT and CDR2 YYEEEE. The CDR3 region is CASSLGRSHEQYF. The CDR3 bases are TGTGCCAGCAGCTTAGGACGGTCCCACGAGCAGTACTTC.

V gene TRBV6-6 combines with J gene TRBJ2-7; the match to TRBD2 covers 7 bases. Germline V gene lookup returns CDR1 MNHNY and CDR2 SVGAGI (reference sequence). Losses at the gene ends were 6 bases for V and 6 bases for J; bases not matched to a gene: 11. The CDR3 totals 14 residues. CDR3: CASRLQRDGLEQYF. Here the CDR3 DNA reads TGTGCCAGCAGACTTCAGCGGGACGGGCTCGAGCAGTACTTC.

The DNA of the CDR3 is TGTGCCACTCTAGACAGGGGAGAGACCCAGTACTTC. Its protein product is CATLDRGETQYF. The chain uses TRBV10-3 and TRBJ2-5; 8 nucleotides align to TRBD1. Germline CDR1 reads ENHRY; CDR2 reads SYGVKD. The CDR3 loop spans 12 amino acids. J was trimmed by 4 bases and V by 10 bases; bases with no gene match: 5.

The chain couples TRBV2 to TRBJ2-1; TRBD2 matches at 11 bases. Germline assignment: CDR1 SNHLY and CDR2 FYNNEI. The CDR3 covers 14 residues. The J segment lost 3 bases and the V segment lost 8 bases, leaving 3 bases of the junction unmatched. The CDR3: CASPTSGDYNEQFF. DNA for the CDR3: TGTGCCAGCCCGACTAGCGGGGACTACAATGAGCAGTTCTTC.

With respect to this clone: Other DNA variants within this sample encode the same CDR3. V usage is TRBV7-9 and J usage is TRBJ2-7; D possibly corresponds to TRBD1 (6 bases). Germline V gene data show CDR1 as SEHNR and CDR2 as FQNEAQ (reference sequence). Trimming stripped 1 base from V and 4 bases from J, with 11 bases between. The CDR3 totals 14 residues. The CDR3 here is CASSLVGTSYEQYF. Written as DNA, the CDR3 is TGTGCCAGCAGCTTAGTAGGGACATCTTACGAGCAGTACTTC.

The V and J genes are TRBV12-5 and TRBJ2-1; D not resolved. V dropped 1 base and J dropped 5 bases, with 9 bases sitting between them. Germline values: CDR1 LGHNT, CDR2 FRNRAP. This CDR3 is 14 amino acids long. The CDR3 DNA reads TGTGCTAGTGGTTTGGACGGAACTAACAATGAGCAGTTCTTC. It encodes CASGLDGTNNEQFF.

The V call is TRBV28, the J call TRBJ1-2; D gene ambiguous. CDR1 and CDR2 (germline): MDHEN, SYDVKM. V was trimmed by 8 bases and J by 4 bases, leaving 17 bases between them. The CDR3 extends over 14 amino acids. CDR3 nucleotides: TGTGCCAGCTGTACGGAGGCGTCGCCCTATGGCTACACCTTC. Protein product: CASCTEASPYGYTF.

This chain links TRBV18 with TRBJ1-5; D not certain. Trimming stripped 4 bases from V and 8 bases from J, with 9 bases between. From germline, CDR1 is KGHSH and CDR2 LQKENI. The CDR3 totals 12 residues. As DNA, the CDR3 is TGTGCCAGCTCACGACCCAACGAGCCCCAGCATTTT. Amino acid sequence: CASSRPNEPQHF.

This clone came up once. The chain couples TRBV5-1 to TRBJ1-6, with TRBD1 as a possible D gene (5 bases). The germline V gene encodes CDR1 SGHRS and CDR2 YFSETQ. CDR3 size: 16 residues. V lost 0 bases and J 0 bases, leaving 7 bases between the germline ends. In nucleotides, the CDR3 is TGCGCCAGCAGCTTGGTTCAGGGCTCCTATAATTCACCCCTCCACTTT. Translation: CASSLVQGSYNSPLHF.

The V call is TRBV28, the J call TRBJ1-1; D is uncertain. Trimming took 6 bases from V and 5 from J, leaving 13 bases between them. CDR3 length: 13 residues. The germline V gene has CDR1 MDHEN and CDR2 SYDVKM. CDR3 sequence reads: CASSPPPGTEAFF. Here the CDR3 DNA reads TGTGCCAGCAGCCCACCCCCGGGGACTGAAGCTTTCTTT. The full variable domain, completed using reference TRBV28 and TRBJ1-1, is DVKVTQSSRYLVKRTGEKVFLECVQDMDHENMFWYRQDPGLGLRLIYFSYDVKMKEKGDIPEGYSVSREKKERFSLILESASTNQTSMYLCASSPPPGTEAFFGQGTRLTVV.